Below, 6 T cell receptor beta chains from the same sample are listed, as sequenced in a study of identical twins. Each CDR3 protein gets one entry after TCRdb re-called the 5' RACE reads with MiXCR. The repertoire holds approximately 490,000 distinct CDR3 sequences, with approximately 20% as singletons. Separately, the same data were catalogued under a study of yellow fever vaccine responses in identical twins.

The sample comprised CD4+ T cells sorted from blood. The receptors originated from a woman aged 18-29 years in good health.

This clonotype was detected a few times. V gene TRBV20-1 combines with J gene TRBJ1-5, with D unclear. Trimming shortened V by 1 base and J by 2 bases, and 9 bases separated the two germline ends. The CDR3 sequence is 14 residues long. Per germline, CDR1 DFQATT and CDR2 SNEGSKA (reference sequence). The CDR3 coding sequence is TGCAGTGCTAGAGTCGATCGGGGCAATCAGCCCCAGCATTTT. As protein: CSARVDRGNQPQHF.

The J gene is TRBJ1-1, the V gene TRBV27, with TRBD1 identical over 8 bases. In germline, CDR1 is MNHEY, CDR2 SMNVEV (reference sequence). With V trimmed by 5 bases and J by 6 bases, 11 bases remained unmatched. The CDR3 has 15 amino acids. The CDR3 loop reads CASSDQGAGRSEAFF. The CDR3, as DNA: TGTGCCAGCAGTGACCAGGGGGCCGGGAGGTCTGAAGCTTTCTTT.

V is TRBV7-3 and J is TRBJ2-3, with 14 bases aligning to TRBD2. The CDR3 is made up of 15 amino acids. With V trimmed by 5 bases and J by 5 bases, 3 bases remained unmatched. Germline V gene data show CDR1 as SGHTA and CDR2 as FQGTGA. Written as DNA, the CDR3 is TGTGCCAGCAGCCGCGGGACTAGCGGGAGAGATACGCAGTATTTT. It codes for CASSRGTSGRDTQYF.

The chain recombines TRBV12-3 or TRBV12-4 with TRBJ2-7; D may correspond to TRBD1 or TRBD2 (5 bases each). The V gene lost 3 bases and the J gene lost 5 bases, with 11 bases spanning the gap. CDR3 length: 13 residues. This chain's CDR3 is CASSLGPLNEQYF. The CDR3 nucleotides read TGTGCCAGCAGTTTGGGACCTCTTAACGAGCAGTACTTC.

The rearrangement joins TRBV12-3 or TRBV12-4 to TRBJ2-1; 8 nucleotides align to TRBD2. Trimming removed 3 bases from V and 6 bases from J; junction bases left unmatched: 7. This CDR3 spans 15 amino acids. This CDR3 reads CASSFAGGSVNEQFF. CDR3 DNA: TGTGCCAGCAGTTTTGCGGGAGGCTCGGTCAATGAGCAGTTCTTC.

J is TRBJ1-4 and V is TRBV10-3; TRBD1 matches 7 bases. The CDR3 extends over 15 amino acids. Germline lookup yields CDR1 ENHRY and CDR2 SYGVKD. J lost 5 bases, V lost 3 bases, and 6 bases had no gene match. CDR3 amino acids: CAISDTGQTNEKLFF. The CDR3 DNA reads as TGTGCCATCAGTGATACGGGACAGACAAATGAAAAACTGTTTTTT.